This T cell receptor (beta chain) was sequenced in a study of blood T cell repertoires in COVID-19. V lost 5 bases to trimming and J lost 8 bases; unmatched junction nucleotides: 10. Per germline, CDR1 MNHEY and CDR2 SMNVEV (reference sequence). This CDR3 comprises 15 residues. This clone occurred many times. The assay was immunoSEQ multiplex PCR, and TCRdb's table has in-frame clones only and misses some. The sample consists of roughly 220,000 clones, around 81% of them appearing once. The sample consisted of peripheral blood. This clonotype originated in a woman aged 70 to 79 with acute or convalescent COVID-19. The V gene is TRBV27, the J gene TRBJ1-2; 11 nucleotides match TRBD1. The CDR3 coding sequence is TGTGCCAGCAGTCGAGCTGGACAGGGGGCGCGCGGCTACACCTTC. Translated: CASSRAGQGARGYTF.